These 23 T cell receptor beta chains came from one sample sequenced in a study of cytomegalovirus exposure and HLA in healthy donors. It was with 60 Vbeta and 13 Jbeta primers that the PCR ran. Generated by immunoSEQ multiplex PCR, the TCRdb table keeps only in-frame clones and is missing some. This sample has about 130,000 clones; approximately 84% occur once, and the top ten carry around 2.5%. Sequenced: PBMCs. The receptors derive from a boy aged 2 to 10 in good health and CMV-seronegative.

The chain links TRBV12-5 to TRBJ2-1; 7 positions agree with TRBD2. The CDR3 consists of 13 residues. V shed 7 bases and J 7 bases; nucleotides not matched to a gene: 7. Germline assignment: CDR1 LGHNT and CDR2 FRNRAP. The DNA of the CDR3 is TGTGCTAGTGCCCCGGGGGGTAGTAATGAGCAGTTCTTC. Protein sequence: CASAPGGSNEQFF.

The chain carries TRBV6-5 and TRBJ2-1; D is unclear. CDR3 length equals 15 residues. CDR1 and CDR2 (germline): MNHEY, SVGAGI. Trimming took off 6 bases at V and 0 bases at J, with 12 bases between the two ends. The DNA of the CDR3 is TGTGCCAGCAGCCTTACCAAGAGCTCCTACAATGAGCAGTTCTTC. This translates into CASSLTKSSYNEQFF.

This chain uses TRBV6-4 with TRBJ2-1; TRBD2 is a possible D gene (6 bases). The CDR3 is 14 residues long. V lost 3 bases and J lost 12, with 18 bases in between. Germline V gene data show CDR1 as MRHNA and CDR2 as SNTAGT. CDR3 sequence reads: CASSESTERGGQFF. The CDR3 DNA reads TGTGCCAGCAGTGAATCGACCGAAAGGGGAGGGCAGTTCTTC.

This chain links TRBV6-1 with TRBJ2-7; 7 nucleotides align to TRBD1. The V gene's germline CDR1 is MNHNS and CDR2 SASEGT. With 7 bases clipped from V and 1 base from J, the junction kept 10 bases outside the gene matches. The CDR3 extends over 15 amino acids. The chain's CDR3 is CASTGPNRGSYEQYV. The CDR3 coding sequence is TGTGCCAGCACCGGGCCCAACAGGGGATCCTACGAGCAGTACGTC.

The chain couples TRBV7-2 to TRBJ2-5, with 7 positions matching TRBD1. Germline CDR1 reads SGHTA; CDR2 reads FQGNSA. V lost 5 bases and J lost 2; bases outside the gene matches: 5. The CDR3 contains 14 residues. The CDR3: CASSQDRVQETQYF. Written as DNA, the CDR3 is TGTGCCAGCAGCCAAGACAGGGTACAAGAGACCCAGTACTTC.

The gene calls are TRBV5-1 and TRBJ1-2; 7 bases align to TRBD1. Germline CDR1 and CDR2: SGHRS and YFSETQ. J gave up 4 bases and V 1 base, and 7 bases lay outside the gene matches. The CDR3 has 15 amino acids. CDR3 amino acids: CASSLKGADGYGYTF. The CDR3 coding sequence is TGCGCCAGCAGCTTGAAGGGGGCCGATGGCTATGGCTACACCTTC.

This chain links TRBV6-6 with TRBJ2-7; 7 bases match TRBD1. Germline trimming cut 5 bases from V and 1 base from J; bases unmatched to any gene: 8. In germline, CDR1 is MNHNY, CDR2 SVGAGI (reference sequence). The CDR3 totals 15 residues. The CDR3 bases are TGTGCCAGCAGTCGTCAGGACAGGTGGTCCTACGAGCAGTACGTC. As protein: CASSRQDRWSYEQYV.

This chain uses TRBV14 with TRBJ1-6; 8 nucleotides align to TRBD1. Trimming took 0 bases from V and 9 from J; bases not matched to a gene: 4. Germline values: CDR1 SGHDN, CDR2 FVKESK. The CDR3 consists of 15 residues. Here the CDR3 DNA reads TGTGCCAGCAGCCAAGAGGACAGGGCTGGTTCACCCCTCCACTTT. Protein: CASSQEDRAGSPLHF.

The CDR3 bases are TGTGCCAGTAGTATCGTGGGGGTAGCGGGGCCTCTGGCTGATGAGCAGTTCTTC. Translating it yields CASSIVGVAGPLADEQFF. V is TRBV19 and J is TRBJ2-1; 8 bases are shared with TRBD2. Germline V gene data show CDR1 as LNHDA and CDR2 as SQIVND (reference sequence). The CDR3 runs 18 residues. V shed 3 bases and J 8 bases; nucleotides not matched to a gene: 18.

The J gene is TRBJ1-2, the V gene TRBV6-6; D not certain. The germline gives CDR1 MNHNY, CDR2 SVGAGI (reference sequence). The CDR3 is 14 residues long. The ends were cut back, 6 bases at V and 4 bases at J, with 15 bases in the middle. The CDR3 nucleotides are TGTGCCAGCAGCCTACGGGCGGGGTTCTATGGCTACACCTTC. This gives the protein CASSLRAGFYGYTF.

The V and J genes are TRBV29-1 and TRBJ2-1; 9 bases are a match to TRBD2. This CDR3 region has 17 residues. Germline V CDR1 and CDR2: SQVTM, ANQGSEA. With 7 bases clipped from V and 3 bases from J, the junction kept 16 bases outside the gene matches. The CDR3 loop reads CSGAAVATSGFYNEQFF. The CDR3 nucleotides are TGCAGCGGTGCCGCGGTGGCAACTAGCGGGTTCTACAATGAGCAGTTCTTC.

This chain joins TRBV7-3 and TRBJ1-1; D possibly corresponds to TRBD1 (6 bases). Germline V gene data show CDR1 as SGHTA and CDR2 as FQGTGA. The CDR3 totals 14 residues. Trimming stripped 2 bases from V and 4 bases from J, with 11 bases between. CDR3 residues: CASSLFRGATEAFF. DNA for the CDR3: TGTGCCAGCAGCTTATTTCGGGGGGCCACTGAAGCTTTCTTT.

V gene TRBV5-1 combines with J gene TRBJ2-1; 14 bases align to TRBD2. The V gene's germline CDR1 is SGHRS and CDR2 YFSETQ. V gave up 4 bases and J gave up 7 bases; unmatched junction bases: 7. The CDR3 consists of 16 residues. In DNA, the CDR3 is TGCGCCAGCAGCCCCGGACTAGCGGGGGGAGGGAATGAGCAGTTCTTC. Protein sequence: CASSPGLAGGGNEQFF. The whole variable domain, filled in from reference TRBV5-1 and TRBJ2-1, reads KAGVTQTPRYLIKTRGQQVTLSCSPISGHRSVSWYQQTPGQGLQFLFEYFSETQRNKGNFPGRFSGRQFSNSRSEMNVSTLELGDSALYLCASSPGLAGGGNEQFFGPGTRLTVL.

V is TRBV14 and J is TRBJ2-3, with 7 bases lining up with TRBD1. CDR1 and CDR2 from the germline V gene are SGHDN and FVKESK. The ends lost 3 bases at V and 1 base at J; junction bases unmatched: 4. CDR3 length: 15 residues. The CDR3 here is CASSHHTGGTDTQYF. CDR3 coding DNA: TGTGCCAGCAGCCATCACACAGGGGGCACAGATACGCAGTATTTT.

J is TRBJ2-7 and V is TRBV19; 7 bases agree with TRBD1. V trimming: 1 base; J trimming: 2 bases; junction bases outside the gene matches: 11. Germline CDR1 LNHDA, CDR2 SQIVND (reference sequence). The CDR3 is 17 residues long. The CDR3, as DNA: TGTGCCAGTAGTATAGTCCCCGGGACAGAATCGACCTACGAGCAGTACTTC. Protein: CASSIVPGTESTYEQYF.

The chain employs TRBV11-1 and TRBJ2-5, with D possibly TRBD2 on 6 matching bases. This CDR3 spans 16 amino acids. The germline gives CDR1 SGHAT, CDR2 FQDESV (reference sequence). The germline V and J ends were trimmed by 1 base and 1 base, with 13 bases remaining between them. CDR3 coding DNA: TGTGCCAGCAGCTTAGGTGGAGGGACGGGCCAAGAGACCCAGTACTTC. It translates to CASSLGGGTGQETQYF.

This clone has only a few counts. This chain uses TRBV6-1 with TRBJ2-7; TRBD2 matches at 10 bases. The CDR3 has 15 residues. J lost 4 bases, V lost 4 bases, and 7 bases had no gene match. Germline V gene data show CDR1 as MNHNS and CDR2 as SASEGT. CDR3 protein: CASSASGGDFYEQYF. In DNA form, the CDR3 reads TGTGCCAGCAGTGCCAGCGGGGGGGATTTTTACGAGCAGTACTTC.

The gene calls are TRBV9 and TRBJ2-1; 8 positions match TRBD2. Germline values: CDR1 SGDLS, CDR2 YYNGEE. V was pared by 3 bases and J by 5 bases, with 10 bases of the junction left unmatched. CDR3 length equals 16 residues. The CDR3 DNA sequence: TGTGCCAGCAGCGCCACAATAGCGGGGCTACACAATGAGCAGTTCTTC. Its translation is CASSATIAGLHNEQFF.

V and J are TRBV18 and TRBJ1-4; 10 bases line up with TRBD1. The CDR3 consists of 15 residues. CDR1 is KGHSH and CDR2 is LQKENI in the germline V gene. The junction had 4 bases not matched to a gene; V was cut back by 3 bases and J by 6 bases. This chain's CDR3 is CASSPTTGGDEKLFF. The DNA of the CDR3 is TGTGCCAGCTCACCGACGACAGGGGGCGATGAAAAACTGTTTTTT.

The chain uses TRBV11-2 and TRBJ2-1; no clear D. The germline gives CDR1 SGHAT, CDR2 FQNNGV. V was clipped by 8 bases and J by 4 bases, with 21 bases between them. The length of the CDR3 is 16 residues. CDR3 sequence: CASCESCEQTYNEQFF. CDR3 nucleotides: TGTGCCAGCTGTGAATCGTGCGAGCAAACTTACAATGAGCAGTTCTTC.

CDR3 sequence reads: CAILTSGYNEQFF. The CDR3 DNA follows: TGTGCCATCCTGACTAGCGGCTACAATGAGCAGTTCTTC. The rearrangement links TRBV10-3 to TRBJ2-1; 9 bases match TRBD2. V lost 8 bases and J lost 3; bases outside the gene matches: 2. CDR1 is ENHRY and CDR2 is SYGVKD in the germline V gene. The CDR3 is made up of 13 amino acids.

The rearrangement joins TRBV7-3 to TRBJ2-2, with 8 nucleotides matching TRBD1. The germline V gene encodes CDR1 SGHTA and CDR2 FQGTGA. This CDR3 comprises 17 residues. Trimming cost V 0 bases and J 5 bases; bases outside gene matches: 8. The CDR3 spells CASSLTYDRGRTGELFF. CDR3 DNA sequence: TGTGCCAGCAGCTTAACGTACGACAGGGGACGGACCGGGGAGCTGTTTTTT.

The rearrangement links TRBV4-3 to TRBJ1-2; D call uncertain. CDR1 and CDR2 from the germline V gene are LGHNA and YSLEER. V lost 2 bases to trimming and J lost 10 bases, with 8 bases between them. The CDR3 is 11 residues long. This CDR3 reads CASSQREIYTF. The CDR3 DNA reads as TGCGCCAGCAGCCAACGGGAGATCTACACCTTC.